Listed below are T cell receptor beta chains from one sample, sequenced in a study of CD8+ T cells in alopecia areata. The method was immunoSEQ multiplex PCR; TCRdb's version includes in-frame clones alone and lacks a portion of them. The table includes 9,500 to 15,000 clones, roughly 65% detected once. Input material: skin. These receptors all stem from a human donor with alopecia areata. CDR3s include the opening cysteine and the closing phenylalanine or tryptophan. Fields, in order: clone size, J gene, V gene, D gene, CDR3 DNA, CDR3 protein. A D gene is named only where the DNA matches it firmly. Clone size is given for some rows only: seen once, a few or many times, or a class if the clone is expanded.

clone size: NA; J gene: TRBJ1-5; V gene: TRBV4-1; D gene: NA; CDR3 DNA: TGCGCCAGCAGCCAAGATGGTCCGGGGAATCAGCCCCAGCATTTT; CDR3 protein: CASSQDGPGNQPQHF
clone size: NA; J gene: TRBJ2-7; V gene: TRBV7-9; D gene: NA; CDR3 DNA: TGTGCCAGCAGCTCTGGGGCCTACGAGCAGTACTTC; CDR3 protein: CASSSGAYEQYF
clone size: NA; J gene: TRBJ1-5; V gene: TRBV29-1; D gene: TRBD1; CDR3 DNA: TGCAGCGTAGTTGGGACAGGGGCAAATCAGCCCCAGCATTTT; CDR3 protein: CSVVGTGANQPQHF
clone size: once; J gene: TRBJ2-1; V gene: TRBV9; D gene: NA; CDR3 DNA: TGTGCCAGCAGCGTTTCATCAGACTCTTCCTACAATGAGCAGTTCTTC; CDR3 protein: CASSVSSDSSYNEQFF
clone size: NA; J gene: TRBJ2-2; V gene: TRBV5-1; D gene: NA; CDR3 DNA: TGCGCCAGCAGCCAGGGTTTCTTGGAGACCGGGGAGCTGTTTTTT; CDR3 protein: CASSQGFLETGELFF
clone size: NA; J gene: TRBJ2-1; V gene: TRBV7-9; D gene: NA; CDR3 DNA: TGTGCCAGCGACTTTTGGGGGAGGCCCAACAATGAGCAGTTCTTC; CDR3 protein: CASDFWGRPNNEQFF
clone size: NA; J gene: TRBJ1-5; V gene: TRBV18; D gene: NA; CDR3 DNA: TGTGCCAGCTCACCGGGGGGGTTCAATCAGCCCCAGCATTTT; CDR3 protein: CASSPGGFNQPQHF
clone size: NA; J gene: TRBJ1-1; V gene: TRBV28; D gene: TRBD1; CDR3 DNA: TGTGCCACTTCATTGACCGGGACAGGGAACACTGAAGCTTTCTTT; CDR3 protein: CATSLTGTGNTEAFF
clone size: medium-sized; J gene: TRBJ2-1; V gene: TRBV4-1; D gene: TRBD2; CDR3 DNA: TGCGCCAGCAGCCCCGGGGCTAGCGGGAGAGGGAATGAGCAGTTCTTC; CDR3 protein: CASSPGASGRGNEQFF
clone size: NA; J gene: TRBJ1-2; V gene: TRBV28; D gene: TRBD1; CDR3 DNA: TGTGCCAGCATCTCCAGGGCCAGGGGGGACTATGGCTACACCTTC; CDR3 protein: CASISRARGDYGYTF
clone size: NA; J gene: TRBJ2-4; V gene: TRBV15; D gene: NA; CDR3 DNA: TGTGCCACCAGCACAGAACTCAAGGACATTCAGTACTTC; CDR3 protein: CATSTELKDIQYF
clone size: once; J gene: TRBJ2-7; V gene: TRBV6-1; D gene: TRBD1; CDR3 DNA: TGTGCCAGCAGCGGACAGGGCCCCTACGAGCAGTACTTC; CDR3 protein: CASSGQGPYEQYF
clone size: NA; J gene: TRBJ2-7; V gene: TRBV28; D gene: TRBD1; CDR3 DNA: TGTGCCAGCAGTGGGACAGGGGGGTACGAGCAGTACTTC; CDR3 protein: CASSGTGGYEQYF
clone size: NA; J gene: TRBJ1-5; V gene: TRBV6-6; D gene: NA; CDR3 DNA: TGTGCCAGCAGTTACCCTGATCAGCATTTT; CDR3 protein: CASSYPDQHF
clone size: NA; J gene: TRBJ2-7; V gene: TRBV28; D gene: NA; CDR3 DNA: TGTGCCAGCAGTTTGTCATCTTTTAGGGTCTCAATGGCCTACGAGCAGTACTTC; CDR3 protein: CASSLSSFRVSMAYEQYF
clone size: few; J gene: TRBJ2-1; V gene: TRBV5-4; D gene: NA; CDR3 DNA: TGTGCCAGCAGCCTGGGAGGCGGGCTAAGGGGAAATGAGCAGTTCTTC; CDR3 protein: CASSLGGGLRGNEQFF
clone size: NA; J gene: TRBJ2-1; V gene: TRBV7-2; D gene: NA; CDR3 DNA: TGTGCCAGCAGCTTTGGCGGGATCGATGAGCAGTTCTTC; CDR3 protein: CASSFGGIDEQFF
clone size: NA; J gene: TRBJ1-1; V gene: TRBV6-5; D gene: NA; CDR3 DNA: TGTGCCAGCATTTCAGGCCGGAACACTGAAGCTTTCTTT; CDR3 protein: CASISGRNTEAFF
clone size: NA; J gene: TRBJ2-1; V gene: TRBV7-9; D gene: NA; CDR3 DNA: TGTGCCAGCAGCCCGTCCAGAAAAGCAATTGAGCAGTTCTTC; CDR3 protein: CASSPSRKAIEQFF
clone size: medium-sized; J gene: TRBJ2-6; V gene: TRBV10-2; D gene: NA; CDR3 DNA: TGCGCCAGCAGTGCAGACTCTGGGGCCAACGTCCTGACTTTC; CDR3 protein: CASSADSGANVLTF
clone size: NA; J gene: TRBJ1-1; V gene: TRBV7-9; D gene: NA; CDR3 DNA: TGTGCCAGCAGCCCAGGGTTTCCTGAAGCTTTCTTT; CDR3 protein: CASSPGFPEAFF
clone size: NA; J gene: TRBJ2-3; V gene: TRBV25-1; D gene: TRBD1; CDR3 DNA: TGTGCCAGCAGTGAATTACCTCAGGGGGCGTGGGCAGATACGCAGTATTTT; CDR3 protein: CASSELPQGAWADTQYF
clone size: NA; J gene: TRBJ2-1; V gene: TRBV7-9; D gene: NA; CDR3 DNA: TGCGCCAGCAGCCAAGTGGTTTACAATGAGCAGTTCTTC; CDR3 protein: CASSQVVYNEQFF
clone size: NA; J gene: TRBJ2-7; V gene: TRBV11-3; D gene: TRBD2; CDR3 DNA: TGTGCCAGCAGCTTAGTACTAGCGGGACGCGAGCAGTACTTC; CDR3 protein: CASSLVLAGREQYF
clone size: NA; J gene: TRBJ2-7; V gene: TRBV6-5; D gene: NA; CDR3 DNA: TGTGCCAGCAGCACCCGGGTTGACGAGCAGTACTTC; CDR3 protein: CASSTRVDEQYF
clone size: NA; J gene: TRBJ1-4; V gene: TRBV7-9; D gene: NA; CDR3 DNA: TGTGCCAGCAGCTTAATGTATGGAGAAGAAAAACTGTTTTTT; CDR3 protein: CASSLMYGEEKLFF
clone size: NA; J gene: TRBJ2-7; V gene: TRBV6-5; D gene: TRBD2; CDR3 DNA: TGTGCCAGCAGTTACTCACTAGCGGGAGGCATCTACGAGCAGTACTTC; CDR3 protein: CASSYSLAGGIYEQYF
clone size: NA; J gene: TRBJ1-1; V gene: TRBV27; D gene: TRBD1; CDR3 DNA: TGTGCCAGCAGTTTAGTTCGGACAGGGACTATGAACACTGAAGCTTTCTTT; CDR3 protein: CASSLVRTGTMNTEAFF
clone size: NA; J gene: TRBJ2-1; V gene: TRBV29-1; D gene: TRBD2; CDR3 DNA: TGCAGCGTTGAAGATCGGGGAGGGCTGGTGGGGTACAATGAGCAGTTCTTC; CDR3 protein: CSVEDRGGLVGYNEQFF
clone size: NA; J gene: TRBJ2-5; V gene: TRBV29-1; D gene: NA; CDR3 DNA: TGCAGCGTTGAGTCCCGCGGGACATATCAAGAGACCCAGTACTTC; CDR3 protein: CSVESRGTYQETQYF
clone size: NA; J gene: TRBJ2-7; V gene: TRBV19; D gene: TRBD2; CDR3 DNA: TGTGCCAGTAGTATAGGTGGACTAGCGGGAGTCAAGGGCGAGCAGTACTTC; CDR3 protein: CASSIGGLAGVKGEQYF